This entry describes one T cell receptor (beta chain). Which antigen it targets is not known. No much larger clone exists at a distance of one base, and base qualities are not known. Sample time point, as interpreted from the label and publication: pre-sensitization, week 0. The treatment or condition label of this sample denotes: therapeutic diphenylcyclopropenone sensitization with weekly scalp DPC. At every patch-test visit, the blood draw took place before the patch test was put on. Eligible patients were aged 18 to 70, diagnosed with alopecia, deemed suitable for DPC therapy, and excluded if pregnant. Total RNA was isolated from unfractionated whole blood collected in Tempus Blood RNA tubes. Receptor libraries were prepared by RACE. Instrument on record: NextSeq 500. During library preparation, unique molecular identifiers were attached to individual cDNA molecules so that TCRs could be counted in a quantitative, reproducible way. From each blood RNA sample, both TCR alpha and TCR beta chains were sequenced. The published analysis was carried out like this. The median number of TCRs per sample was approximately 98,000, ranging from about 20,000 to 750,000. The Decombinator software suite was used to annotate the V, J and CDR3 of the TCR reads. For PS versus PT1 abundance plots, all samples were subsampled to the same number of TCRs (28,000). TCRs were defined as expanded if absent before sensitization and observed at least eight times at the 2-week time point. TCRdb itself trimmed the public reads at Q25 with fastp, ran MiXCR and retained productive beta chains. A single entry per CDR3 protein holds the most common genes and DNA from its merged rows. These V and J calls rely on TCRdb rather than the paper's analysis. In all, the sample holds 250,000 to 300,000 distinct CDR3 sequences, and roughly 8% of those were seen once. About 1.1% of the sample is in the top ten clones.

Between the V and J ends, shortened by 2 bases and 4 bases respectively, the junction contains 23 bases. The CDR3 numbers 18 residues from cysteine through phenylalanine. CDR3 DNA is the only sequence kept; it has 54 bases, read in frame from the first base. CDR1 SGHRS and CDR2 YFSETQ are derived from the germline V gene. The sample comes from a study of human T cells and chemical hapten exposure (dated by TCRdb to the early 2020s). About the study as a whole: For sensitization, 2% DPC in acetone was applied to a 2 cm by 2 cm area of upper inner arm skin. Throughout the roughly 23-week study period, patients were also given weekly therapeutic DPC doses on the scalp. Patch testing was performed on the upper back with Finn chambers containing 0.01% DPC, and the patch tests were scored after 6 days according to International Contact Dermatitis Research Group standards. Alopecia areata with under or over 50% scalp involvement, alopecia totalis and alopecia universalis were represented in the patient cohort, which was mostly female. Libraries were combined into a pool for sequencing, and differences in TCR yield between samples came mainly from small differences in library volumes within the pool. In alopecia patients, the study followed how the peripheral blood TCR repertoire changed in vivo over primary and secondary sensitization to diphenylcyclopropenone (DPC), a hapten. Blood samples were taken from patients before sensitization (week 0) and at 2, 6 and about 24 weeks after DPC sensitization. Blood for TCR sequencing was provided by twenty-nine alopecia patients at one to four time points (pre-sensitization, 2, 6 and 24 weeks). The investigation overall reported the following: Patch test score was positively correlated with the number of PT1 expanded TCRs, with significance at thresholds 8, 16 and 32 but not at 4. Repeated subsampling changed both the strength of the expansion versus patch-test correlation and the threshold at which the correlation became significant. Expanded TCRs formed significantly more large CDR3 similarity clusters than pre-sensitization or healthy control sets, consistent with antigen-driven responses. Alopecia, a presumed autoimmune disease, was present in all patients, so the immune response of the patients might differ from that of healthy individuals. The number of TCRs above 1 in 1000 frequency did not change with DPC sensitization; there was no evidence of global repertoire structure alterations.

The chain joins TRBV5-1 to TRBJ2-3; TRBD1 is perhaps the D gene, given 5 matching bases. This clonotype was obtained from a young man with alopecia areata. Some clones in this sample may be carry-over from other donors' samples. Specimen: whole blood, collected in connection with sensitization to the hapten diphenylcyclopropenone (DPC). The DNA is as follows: TGCGCCAGCAGCTTTATAGGCTTAGGGGCCATTGGCGCAGATACGCAGTATTTT. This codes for CASSFIGLGAIGADTQYF.